This is a list of T cell receptor beta chains from one sample in a study of blood T cell repertoires in COVID-19. The method was immunoSEQ multiplex PCR; TCRdb's version includes in-frame clones alone and lacks a portion of them. Found here are around 40,000 clones, approximately 85% of them singletons; the top ten hold more than 8%. Sequenced input: peripheral blood. These receptors all stem from a human donor in a cohort sampled during active COVID-19. The CDR3 runs from the conserved cysteine through the conserved F or W. A D gene is named only where the DNA matches it firmly. Part of the rows lack a size; the others show once, few, many or a class for expanded clones.

clone size	V gene	J gene	D gene	CDR3 length	CDR3 protein	CDR3 DNA
.	TRBV19	TRBJ2-7	.	14	CASSAAEGAYEQYF	TGTGCCAGTAGTGCGGCGGAGGGCGCTTACGAGCAGTACTTC
.	TRBV4-3	TRBJ2-7	.	14	CASSQERGIYEQYF	TGCGCCAGCAGTCAAGAAAGGGGGATCTACGAGCAGTACTTC
.	TRBV2	TRBJ1-6	.	13	CASRPNRDSPLHF	TGTGCCAGCAGACCCAACAGGGACTCACCCCTCCACTTT
.	TRBV6-5	TRBJ2-1	.	15	CASSYSSTVYNEQFF	TGTGCCAGCAGTTACTCGAGTACAGTTTACAATGAGCAGTTCTTC
.	TRBV5-1	TRBJ2-6	TRBD1	19	CASSLVGTGGFSGANVLTF	TGCGCCAGCAGCTTGGTAGGAACAGGGGGCTTCTCTGGGGCCAACGTCCTGACTTTC
.	TRBV5-4	TRBJ1-5	TRBD1	15	CASSPDRGPGQPQHF	TGTGCCAGCAGCCCGGACAGGGGACCCGGTCAGCCCCAGCATTTT
.	TRBV5-4	TRBJ2-5	TRBD2	16	CASSSPRGGAEETQYF	TGTGCCAGCAGCTCCCCCCGGGGGGGGGCCGAAGAGACCCAGTACTTC
.	TRBV18	TRBJ1-2	.	12	CASSPTGSGYTF	TGTGCCAGCTCACCTACAGGATCAGGCTACACCTTC
.	TRBV7-3	TRBJ2-1	TRBD1	12	CASSSDRGKQFF	TGTGCCAGCAGCTCCGACAGGGGCAAGCAGTTCTTC
once	TRBV11-2	TRBJ2-3	.	13	CASSFISTDTQYF	TGTGCCAGCAGCTTCATTAGCACAGATACGCAGTATTTT
once	TRBV6-6	TRBJ2-2	TRBD2	17	CASSRSGLAGNTGELFF	TGTGCCAGCAGTCGCTCGGGACTAGCGGGGAACACCGGGGAGCTGTTTTTT
.	TRBV5-6	TRBJ1-6	.	16	CASSLGRAINNSPLHF	TGTGCCAGCAGCTTGGGGAGGGCGATTAATAATTCACCCCTCCACTTT
.	TRBV2	TRBJ1-2	TRBD1	16	CASTPRGTGGGGGYTF	TGTGCCAGCACTCCTCGCGGGACAGGGGGCGGAGGAGGCTACACCTTC
.	TRBV6-2/TRBV6-3	TRBJ2-7	.	15	CASSYQDRPTYEQYF	TGTGCCAGCAGTTACCAGGACAGACCTACCTACGAGCAGTACTTC
.	TRBV3-1/TRBV3-2	TRBJ2-7	TRBD2	18	CASSQGRRASGAYYEQYF	TGTGCCAGCAGCCAAGGCAGGAGGGCTAGCGGGGCCTACTACGAGCAGTACTTC
once	TRBV2	TRBJ2-3	.	14	CASSEAQGADTQYF	TGTGCCAGCAGTGAAGCCCAGGGCGCAGATACGCAGTATTTT
.	TRBV4-2	TRBJ2-3	TRBD1	15	CASSQETGIADTQYF	TGTGCCAGCAGCCAAGAGACAGGGATTGCAGATACGCAGTATTTT
.	TRBV7-9	TRBJ2-7	TRBD1	15	CASSKTGTGVYEQYF	TGTGCCAGCAGCAAGACCGGGACAGGGGTTTACGAGCAGTACTTC
.	TRBV23-1	TRBJ1-2	TRBD1	15	CAKGRDRGRQYGYTF	TGCGCCAAGGGTAGAGACAGGGGGCGTCAATATGGCTACACCTTC
few	TRBV25-1	TRBJ1-2	.	14	CASSEFIGGDGYTF	TGTGCCAGCAGTGAATTCATCGGGGGGGATGGCTACACCTTC
once	TRBV7-2	TRBJ1-5	TRBD1	14	CASSPTGGGQPQHF	TGTGCCAGCAGCCCGACAGGGGGAGGGCAGCCCCAGCATTTT
.	TRBV9	TRBJ2-6	.	17	CASSPAIQVRGANVLTF	TGTGCCAGCAGCCCCGCCATTCAGGTACGGGGGGCCAACGTCCTGACTTTC
once	TRBV5-1	TRBJ2-1	.	12	CASSLNLNEQFF	TGCGCCAGCAGCCTAAACCTCAATGAGCAGTTCTTC
.	TRBV28	TRBJ1-2	.	13	CASSLGLLSGYTF	TGTGCCAGCAGTTTGGGCCTCCTAAGTGGCTACACCTTC
.	TRBV9	TRBJ1-1	.	13	CASSVSSGAEAFF	TGTGCCAGCAGCGTCAGCTCAGGGGCTGAAGCTTTCTTT
.	TRBV9	TRBJ1-2	TRBD1	14	CASSVAGQGHGYTF	TGTGCCAGCAGCGTAGCTGGACAGGGACATGGCTACACCTTC
.	TRBV18	TRBJ2-7	.	14	CASSRTTPTYEQYF	TGTGCCAGCTCACGTACGACACCGACCTACGAGCAGTACTTC
.	TRBV5-6	TRBJ1-5	.	14	CASSLGGFNQPQHF	TGTGCCAGCAGCTTAGGGGGATTCAATCAGCCCCAGCATTTT
.	TRBV19	TRBJ2-3	TRBD1	15	CASSYRGQPLDTQYF	TGTGCCAGTAGTTACAGGGGGCAGCCTTTAGATACGCAGTATTTT
.	TRBV6-5	TRBJ2-3	.	14	CASLPGLSKDTQYF	TGTGCCAGCCTTCCGGGACTTTCAAAAGATACGCAGTATTTT
.	TRBV21-1	TRBJ1-1	.	14	CASSARQGYTEAFF	TGTGCCAGCAGCGCACGACAGGGTTACACTGAAGCTTTCTTT
.	TRBV27	TRBJ1-2	.	16	CASSLSRTRPPYGYTF	TGTGCCAGCAGTTTATCGCGGACTCGACCCCCCTATGGCTACACCTTC
once	TRBV2	TRBJ1-6	TRBD1	14	CASRGQTYNSPLHF	TGTGCCAGCAGGGGACAGACCTATAATTCACCCCTCCACTTT
once	TRBV6-5	TRBJ1-1	TRBD1	14	CASSIRGENTEAFF	TGTGCCAGCAGCATCAGGGGGGAAAACACTGAAGCTTTCTTT
few	TRBV11-3	TRBJ2-7	TRBD2	14	CASSLETSGYEQYF	TGTGCCAGCAGCTTAGAGACTAGCGGCTACGAGCAGTACTTC
.	TRBV7-6	TRBJ1-6	.	16	CASSLSEGRYDSPLHF	TGTGCCAGCAGCTTAAGCGAAGGCAGATATGATTCACCCCTCCACTTT
.	TRBV2	TRBJ2-1	.	14	CASSDRQSYNEQFF	TGTGCCAGCAGTGATCGACAGAGCTACAATGAGCAGTTCTTC
.	TRBV30	TRBJ1-4	TRBD1	15	CAWSVAGTGTEKLFF	TGTGCCTGGAGTGTAGCGGGGACAGGGACTGAAAAACTGTTTTTT
.	TRBV7-3	TRBJ2-1	TRBD2	16	CASSLTSSGGAHEQFF	TGTGCCAGCAGCTTAACTTCTAGCGGGGGGGCCCATGAGCAGTTCTTC
.	TRBV19	TRBJ1-6	.	13	CASTRDINSPLHF	TGTGCCAGTACGAGGGACATTAATTCACCCCTCCACTTT
.	TRBV6-5	TRBJ1-1	.	14	CASSTGGVVTEAFF	TGTGCCAGCAGCACTGGGGGGGTAGTCACTGAAGCTTTCTTT
.	TRBV4-2	TRBJ1-1	TRBD1	15	CASSQEDRGLGEAFF	TGTGCCAGCAGCCAAGAGGACAGGGGGTTGGGTGAAGCTTTCTTT
.	TRBV19	TRBJ1-5	.	16	CASSIDQAPSNQPQHF	TGTGCCAGTAGTATAGATCAAGCCCCGAGCAATCAGCCCCAGCATTTT
once	TRBV7-9	TRBJ2-3	TRBD2	17	CASSSPQREGPADTQYF	TGTGCCAGCAGCTCCCCACAGCGGGAGGGCCCAGCAGATACGCAGTATTTT
.	TRBV3-1/TRBV3-2	TRBJ1-1	.	13	CASSQGGNTEAFF	TGTGCCAGCAGCCAGGGGGGGAACACTGAAGCTTTCTTT
.	TRBV2	TRBJ2-3	TRBD2	14	CASSGSGRIDTQYF	TGTGCCAGCAGCGGGAGCGGGAGGATAGATACGCAGTATTTT
.	TRBV6-5	TRBJ2-1	TRBD2	16	CASSYSSAGGYNEQFF	TGTGCCAGCAGTTACTCGTCGGCGGGAGGCTACAATGAGCAGTTCTTC